This T cell receptor (beta chain) stems from a study of OX40 agonist ivuxolimab in advanced cancers. The overall study: The mean age was roughly 60 years, ranging from about 20 to 90, with less than 90% of participants male. Partial responses were observed in three patients, of whom one had hepatocellular carcinoma and two had cutaneous melanoma.

Study-level points and caveats: Expanded clones were, on average, more numerous in CD8+ T cells than in CD4+. At 0.1 to 3.0 mg/kg, clonal expansion of CD4+ and CD8+ blood T cells had occurred by week 6.

Libraries were prepared by immunoSEQ multiplex PCR; TCRdb keeps only in-frame clonotypes and omits some of them. The sample records tens of thousands of clones, 60% to 80% being singletons. On this clone itself: Its antigen is undetermined.

CDR1 SGHVS and CDR2 FQNEAQ come from the germline V gene. The CDR3 covers 18 residues. Trimming cost V 1 base and J 0 bases, with 16 bases left between them. The origin of this receptor is an adult with an advanced solid tumor such as melanoma, head and neck, liver or kidney cancer. The genes are TRBV7-8 and TRBJ1-5; tentatively, D is TRBD1 (6 bases). The sequenced sample was CD4+ or CD8+ T cells sorted from blood, obtained in a trial of the OX40 agonist ivuxolimab. CDR3 bases: TGTGCCAGCAGCTTAGTACAGGGAGGGGGAAATAGCAATCAGCCCCAGCATTTT. Encoded protein: CASSLVQGGGNSNQPQHF.